Detailed here is one T cell receptor beta chain. Its antigen is unknown. Researchers amplified the TCR beta CDR3 regions from RNA transcripts. Using the HTBI primer set, a first-round RT-PCR was run on the TCR CDR3. TCRdb independently ran MiXCR on the multiplex PCR reads; one entry per CDR3 protein. The data contain about 400,000 distinct CDR3 sequences, 15% of them singletons. This sample stems from a study of T cells in Graves' hyperthyroidism and ophthalmopathy. Study-wide background: It was at initial diagnosis, before any treatment, that peripheral blood was collected.

From more than 8 ml of fresh peripheral blood, PBMCs were isolated. V shed 10 bases and J 1 base; nucleotides not matched to a gene: 9. The germline CDR1 and CDR2 sequences are WNHNN and SYGVQD (reference sequence). This CDR3 has 15 residues. Points from the study as a whole: Most thyroid clonotypes that were expanded above 0.001 also turned up in blood.

The chain recombines TRBV10-1 with TRBJ2-3; 9 positions match TRBD1. The clonotype was recovered from a woman in her thirties with Graves' hyperthyroidism. Specimen: blood. CDR3 coding DNA: TGCGCCAAATACAAGGACAGGGGTGGCACAGATACGCAGTATTTT. It specifies CAKYKDRGGTDTQYF.